This is a list of T cell receptor beta chains from one sample in a study of T cell responses to AZD1222 COVID-19 vaccine. TCRdb's table, derived via immunoSEQ multiplex PCR, lists solely in-frame clones and lacks some. The sample contains 150,000 to 160,000 clones, 90% of which appear only once. This specimen was peripheral blood, taken on day 0 of AZD1222 vaccination. The origin of the receptors is an adult in good health. Both conserved end residues are trimmed from each CDR3.

v_call	j_call	cdr3_aa
TRBV5-1	TRBJ2-5	ASSGGLAGDTETQY
TRBV6-4	TRBJ1-1	ASSDSSRGTEAF
TRBV27	TRBJ2-5	ASSFGTAIWETQY
TRBV7-3	TRBJ1-1	ASSFGTGGPNTEAF
TRBV27	TRBJ2-3	ASTWDTNTRHSTDTQY
TRBV12-3/TRBV12-4	TRBJ1-2	ASSLANGAGYT
TRBV10-3	TRBJ2-3	AISESGTSTDTQY
TRBV10-3	TRBJ1-6	ALRATDYSPLH
TRBV29-1	TRBJ1-1	SVGTGRNTEAF
TRBV5-1	TRBJ1-1	ASSLTLNTEAF
TRBV11-2	TRBJ1-3	ASSLSIYSGNTIY
TRBV10-3	TRBJ1-1	AISRDRDTEAF
TRBV24-1	TRBJ1-1	ATSANSPGNTEAF
TRBV11-3	TRBJ2-7	ASSPGSSVYDEQY
TRBV27	TRBJ2-1	ASTLVASGPYNEQF
TRBV11-2	TRBJ1-6	ASSLVRVRGSPLH
TRBV9	TRBJ2-3	ASSLADHTDTQY
TRBV4-2	TRBJ1-5	ASSQRQGPLNGNQPQH
TRBV3-1/TRBV3-2	TRBJ2-1	ASSQPTSGRTGEQF
TRBV28	TRBJ1-3	ASIQGDNSGNTIY
TRBV10-3	TRBJ1-1	AISDPGTDKNTEAF
TRBV7-8	TRBJ2-7	ASSQSVGSSYEQY
TRBV10-3	TRBJ1-1	AISGSTGWNTEAF